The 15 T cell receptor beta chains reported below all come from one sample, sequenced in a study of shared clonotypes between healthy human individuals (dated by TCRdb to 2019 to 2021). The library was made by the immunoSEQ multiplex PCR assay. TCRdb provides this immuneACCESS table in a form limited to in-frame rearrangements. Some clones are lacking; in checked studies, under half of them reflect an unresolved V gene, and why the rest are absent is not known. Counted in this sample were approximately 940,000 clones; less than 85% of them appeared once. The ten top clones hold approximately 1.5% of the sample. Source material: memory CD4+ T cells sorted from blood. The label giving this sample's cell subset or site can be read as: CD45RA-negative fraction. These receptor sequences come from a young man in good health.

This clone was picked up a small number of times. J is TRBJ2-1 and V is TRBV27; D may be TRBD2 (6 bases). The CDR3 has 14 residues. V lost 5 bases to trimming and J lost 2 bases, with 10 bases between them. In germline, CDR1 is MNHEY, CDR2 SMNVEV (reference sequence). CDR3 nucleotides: TGTGCCAGCAGTGCCGGGGGAACCTACAATGAGCAGTTCTTC. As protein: CASSAGGTYNEQFF.

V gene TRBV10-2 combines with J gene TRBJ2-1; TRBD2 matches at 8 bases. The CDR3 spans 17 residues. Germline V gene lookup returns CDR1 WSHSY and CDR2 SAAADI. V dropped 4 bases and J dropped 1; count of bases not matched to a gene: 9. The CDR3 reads CASSGGSGAFSYNEQFF. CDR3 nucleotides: TGCGCCAGCAGTGGCGGTAGCGGGGCATTTTCCTACAATGAGCAGTTCTTC.

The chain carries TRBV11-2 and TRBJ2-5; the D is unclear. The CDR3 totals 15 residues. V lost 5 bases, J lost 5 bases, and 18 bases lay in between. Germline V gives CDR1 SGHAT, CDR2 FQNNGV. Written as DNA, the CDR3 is TGTGCCAGCAGCCTAAACCCCAGCTCCGGCGAGACCCAGTACTTC. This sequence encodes CASSLNPSSGETQYF. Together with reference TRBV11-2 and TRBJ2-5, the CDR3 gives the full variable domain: EAGVAQSPRYKIIEKRQSVAFWCNPISGHATLYWYQQILGQGPKLLIQFQNNGVVDDSQLPKDRFSAERLKGVDSTLKIQPAKLEDSAVYLCASSLNPSSGETQYFGPGTRLLVL.

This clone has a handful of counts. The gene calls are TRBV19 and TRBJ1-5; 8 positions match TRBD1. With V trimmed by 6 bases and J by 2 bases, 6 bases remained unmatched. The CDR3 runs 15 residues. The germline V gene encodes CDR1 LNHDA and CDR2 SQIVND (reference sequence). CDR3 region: CASSHPGGGNQPQHF. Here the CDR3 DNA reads TGTGCCAGTAGCCACCCAGGGGGCGGCAATCAGCCCCAGCATTTT.

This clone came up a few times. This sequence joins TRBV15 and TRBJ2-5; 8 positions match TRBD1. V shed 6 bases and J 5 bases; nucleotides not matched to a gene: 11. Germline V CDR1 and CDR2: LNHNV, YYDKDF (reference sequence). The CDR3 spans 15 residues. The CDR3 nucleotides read TGTGCCACCAGTTCAGGGGGCTCTGTAGGGGAGACCCAGTACTTC. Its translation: CATSSGGSVGETQYF.

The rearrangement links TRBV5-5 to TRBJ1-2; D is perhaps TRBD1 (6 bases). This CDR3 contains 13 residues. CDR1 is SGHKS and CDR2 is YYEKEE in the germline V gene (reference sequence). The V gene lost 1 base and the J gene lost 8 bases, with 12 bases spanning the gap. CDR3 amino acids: CASSLRQDGGYTF. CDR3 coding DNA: TGTGCCAGCAGCTTGAGACAGGATGGGGGCTACACCTTC.

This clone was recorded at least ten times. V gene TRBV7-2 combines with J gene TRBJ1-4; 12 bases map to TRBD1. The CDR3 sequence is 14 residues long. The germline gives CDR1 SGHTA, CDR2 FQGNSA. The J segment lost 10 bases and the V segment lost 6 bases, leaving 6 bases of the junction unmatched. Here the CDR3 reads CASSTGTGGAKLFF. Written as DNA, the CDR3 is TGTGCCAGCAGTACCGGGACAGGGGGCGCAAAACTGTTTTTT.

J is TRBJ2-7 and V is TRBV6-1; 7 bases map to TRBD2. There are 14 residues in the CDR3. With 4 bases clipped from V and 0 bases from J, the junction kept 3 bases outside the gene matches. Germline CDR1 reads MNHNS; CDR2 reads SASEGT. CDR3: CASSATGGSYEQYF. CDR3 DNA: TGTGCCAGCAGTGCTACGGGAGGCTCCTACGAGCAGTACTTC.

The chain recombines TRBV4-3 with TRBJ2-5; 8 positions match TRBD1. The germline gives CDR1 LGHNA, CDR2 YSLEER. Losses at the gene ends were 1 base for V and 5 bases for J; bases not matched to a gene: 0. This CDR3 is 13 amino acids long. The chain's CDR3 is CASSQGTGETQYF. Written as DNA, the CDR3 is TGCGCCAGCAGCCAAGGGACAGGGGAGACCCAGTACTTC.

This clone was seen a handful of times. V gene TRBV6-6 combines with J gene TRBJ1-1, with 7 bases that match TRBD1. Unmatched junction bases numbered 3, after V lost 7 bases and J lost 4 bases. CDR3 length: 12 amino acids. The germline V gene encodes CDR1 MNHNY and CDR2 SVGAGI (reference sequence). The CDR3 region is CASNQGVTEAFF. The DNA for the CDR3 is TGTGCCAGCAATCAGGGGGTCACTGAAGCTTTCTTT.

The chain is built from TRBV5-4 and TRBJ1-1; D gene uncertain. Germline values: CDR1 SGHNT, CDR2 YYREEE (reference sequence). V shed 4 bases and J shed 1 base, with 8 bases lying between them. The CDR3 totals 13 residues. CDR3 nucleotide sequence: TGTGCCAGCAGCAGAGACGGGAACACTGAAGCTTTCTTT. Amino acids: CASSRDGNTEAFF.

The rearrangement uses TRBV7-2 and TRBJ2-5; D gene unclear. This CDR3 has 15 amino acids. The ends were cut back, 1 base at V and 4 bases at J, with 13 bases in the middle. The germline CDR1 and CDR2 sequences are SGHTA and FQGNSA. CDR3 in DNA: TGTGCCAGCAGCTTAGATCCCACCAACGGAGAGACCCAGTACTTC. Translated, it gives CASSLDPTNGETQYF. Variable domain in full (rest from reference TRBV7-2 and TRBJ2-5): GAGVSQSPSNKVTEKGKDVELRCDPISGHTALYWYRQSLGQGLEFLIYFQGNSAPDKSGLPSDRFSAERTGGSVSTLTIQRTQQEDSAVYLCASSLDPTNGETQYFGPGTRLLVL.

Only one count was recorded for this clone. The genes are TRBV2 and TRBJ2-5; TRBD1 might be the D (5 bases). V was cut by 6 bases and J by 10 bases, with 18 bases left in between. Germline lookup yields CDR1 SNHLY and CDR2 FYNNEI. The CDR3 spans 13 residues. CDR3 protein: CASSEPRGLGQYF. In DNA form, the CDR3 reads TGTGCCAGCAGCGAGCCTAGGGGTTTAGGCCAGTACTTC.

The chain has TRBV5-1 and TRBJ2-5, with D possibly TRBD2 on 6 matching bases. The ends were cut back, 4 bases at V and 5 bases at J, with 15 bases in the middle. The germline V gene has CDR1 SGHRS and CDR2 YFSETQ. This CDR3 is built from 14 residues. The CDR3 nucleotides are TGCGCCAGCAGCCCGAGGACTAATTCTGAGACCCAGTACTTC. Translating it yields CASSPRTNSETQYF.

Written as DNA, the CDR3 is TGTGCCAGCAGCACCCCGGGGGGGGAAAAACTGTTTTTT. Its translation is CASSTPGGEKLFF. The chain uses TRBV9 and TRBJ1-4; TRBD1 might be the D (5 bases). The CDR3 has 13 amino acids. Germline CDR1 SGDLS, CDR2 YYNGEE. The V end lost 4 bases, the J end lost 8 bases, and 12 bases lay between the germline ends.